These 22 T cell receptor beta chains originate from one sample sequenced in a study of regulatory dendritic cells for organ transplantation. The assay was immunoSEQ multiplex PCR, and TCRdb's table has in-frame clones only and misses some. This table has under 40,000 clones, 80% to 95% appearing once. Material for sequencing was naive CD8+ T cells from blood. Subset denoted: CD45RA+ naive T cells. These TCRs come from a human donor in good health.

The V and J genes are TRBV4-1 and TRBJ2-3, with no clear D. The CDR3 has 13 residues. The germline gives CDR1 MGHRA, CDR2 YSYEKL. Trimming removed 4 bases from V and 2 bases from J, with 7 bases in between. The CDR3 spells CASSRTITDTQYF. CDR3 DNA: TGCGCCAGCAGCCGTACGATCACAGATACGCAGTATTTT.

This chain joins TRBV13 and TRBJ2-1, with TRBD2 matching 12 bases. The CDR3 runs to 17 residues. J was trimmed by 7 bases and V by 5 bases; bases with no gene match: 12. From germline, CDR1 is PRHDT and CDR2 FYEKMQ (reference sequence). The DNA of the CDR3 is TGTGCCAGCAGCGCTTCCCTAGCGGGAGGGCCGGGGAATGAGCAGTTCTTC. Translating gives CASSASLAGGPGNEQFF. Combining the CDR3 with reference TRBV13 and TRBJ2-1 gives the whole variable domain AAGVIQSPRHLIKEKRETATLKCYPIPRHDTVYWYQQGPGQDPQFLISFYEKMQSDKGSIPDRFSAQQFSDYHSELNMSSLELGDSALYFCASSASLAGGPGNEQFFGPGTRLTVL.

V is TRBV13 and J is TRBJ2-7, with 8 bases aligning to TRBD1. CDR1 and CDR2 (germline): PRHDT, FYEKMQ (reference sequence). This CDR3 region has 15 residues. Trimming removed 5 bases from V and 7 bases from J; junction bases left unmatched: 13. The CDR3 nucleotides are TGTGCCAGCAGCGCTACCGGGACAGGACAAGTGGAGCAGTACTTC. It yields the protein CASSATGTGQVEQYF.

The chain uses TRBV18 and TRBJ2-6; tentative D call: TRBD2 (5 bases). Germline V gene sequence: CDR1 KGHSH, CDR2 LQKENI. V lost 6 bases and J 0 bases, leaving 21 bases between the germline ends. The CDR3 consists of 19 residues. This CDR3 reads CASSTTGFRGLSGANVLTF. CDR3 sequence (DNA): TGTGCCAGCTCCACCACCGGGTTTCGGGGTCTCTCTGGGGCCAACGTCCTGACTTTC.

This rearrangement joins TRBV28 to TRBJ2-7, with a weak D call TRBD2 (5 bases). V lost 1 base and J 3 bases, leaving 13 bases between the germline ends. The V gene's germline CDR1 is MDHEN and CDR2 SYDVKM. This CDR3 comprises 15 residues. The CDR3 DNA reads as TGTGCCAGCAGTTTATTCGCGGGTATCGACTACGAGCAGTACTTC. Residues: CASSLFAGIDYEQYF.

J is TRBJ2-7 and V is TRBV25-1; 7 bases are a match to TRBD2. CDR1 is MGHDK and CDR2 is SYGVNS in the germline V gene. CDR3 length equals 17 residues. V was clipped by 7 bases and J by 2 bases; unmatched bases: 17. CDR3 bases: TGTGCCAGCACCGGTGGTTTGGCGGGAGACAGAACCTACGAGCAGTACTTC. Translated, it gives CASTGGLAGDRTYEQYF.

CDR3 protein: CASSLGAGSYEQYF. CDR3 nucleotides: TGTGCCAGCAGTTTAGGCGCCGGATCCTACGAGCAGTACTTC. The V call is TRBV27, the J call TRBJ2-7; D not certain. The germline V gene encodes CDR1 MNHEY and CDR2 SMNVEV (reference sequence). The CDR3 sequence is 14 residues long. V lost 2 bases and J lost 1, with 9 bases in between.

V gene TRBV7-9 combines with J gene TRBJ1-1; tentative D call: TRBD1 (6 bases). CDR1 is SEHNR, CDR2 FQNEAQ, per germline (reference sequence). This CDR3 has 16 residues. Trimming stripped 1 base from V and 6 bases from J, with 18 bases between. In DNA form, the CDR3 reads TGTGCCAGCAGCTTAGAGGGGGTCACAGGGTTCGCTGAAGCTTTCTTT. Translating it yields CASSLEGVTGFAEAFF.

This clone has more than one count but fewer than ten. The CDR3 region is CASSRQYTEAFF. CDR3 coding DNA: TGTGCCAGCAGCCGTCAATACACTGAAGCTTTCTTT. The chain combines TRBV4-2 with TRBJ1-1; D is uncertain. The CDR3 covers 12 residues. The germline gives CDR1 LGHNA, CDR2 YNFKEQ. Between the trimmed V and J ends, which lost 4 bases and 3 bases, there was a span of 6 bases.

The chain carries TRBV5-4 and TRBJ1-2; unclear D gene. The germline V gene has CDR1 SGHNT and CDR2 YYREEE (reference sequence). This CDR3 region has 13 residues. Between the trimmed V and J ends, which lost 0 bases and 7 bases, there was a span of 10 bases. The CDR3: CASSLAGASGYTF. In DNA, the CDR3 is TGTGCCAGCAGCTTGGCAGGCGCAAGTGGCTACACCTTC.

This clone was seen a single time. The gene calls are TRBV27 and TRBJ2-1, with a tentative D call TRBD2 (6 bases). Germline V lookup: CDR1 MNHEY, CDR2 SMNVEV (reference sequence). Trimming removed 6 bases from V and 0 bases from J, with 15 bases in between. This CDR3 comprises 16 residues. The CDR3 region has the DNA TGTGCCAGCAGCCCCTCAGGGCGGGGCTCCTACAATGAGCAGTTCTTC. As protein: CASSPSGRGSYNEQFF.

This clone was seen only once. Written as DNA, the CDR3 is TGCAGCGCTACACCGGTGGGCCCCGACACCGGGGAGCTGTTTTTT. Translated: CSATPVGPDTGELFF. The V call is TRBV29-1, the J call TRBJ2-2; D call uncertain. Germline V gene sequence: CDR1 SQVTM, CDR2 ANQGSEA. The CDR3 is 15 residues long. Trimming pared 7 bases from V and 3 bases from J, leaving 18 bases between.

The chain is built from TRBV7-2 and TRBJ2-1; D unclear. From germline, CDR1 is SGHTA and CDR2 FQGNSA. There are 13 residues in the CDR3. The V and J ends lost 4 bases and 7 bases respectively, with 11 bases between them. CDR3 region: CASSSPPGNEQFF. Here the CDR3 DNA reads TGTGCCAGCAGCTCCCCCCCCGGAAATGAGCAGTTCTTC.

This chain uses TRBV7-2 with TRBJ2-7, with D unclear. This CDR3 has 11 residues. Germline V CDR1 and CDR2: SGHTA, FQGNSA. V lost 2 bases and J lost 6, with 5 bases in between. CDR3 residues: CASSLTSEQYF. Here the CDR3 DNA reads TGTGCCAGCAGCTTAACTTCCGAGCAGTACTTC.

On this clone: At one end the junction does not follow the germline gene, possibly because of a read error. The rearrangement links TRBV7-7 to TRBJ2-3; weak D call: TRBD1 (5 bases). The length of the CDR3 is 15 residues. Germline lookup yields CDR1 SSHAT and CDR2 FNYEAQ (reference sequence). The DNA of the CDR3 is TGTGCTAGCAGTCGTTTCCCAGGGTCCACAGATACGCAGTATTTT. Protein sequence: CASSRFPGSTDTQYF.

In DNA form, the CDR3 reads TGTGCCAGCAGCTTTCCACAGGGGGATATCACTGAAGCTTTCTTT. Its protein product is CASSFPQGDITEAFF. The V call is TRBV11-2, the J call TRBJ1-1; the match to TRBD1 covers 8 bases. Germline assignment: CDR1 SGHAT and CDR2 FQNNGV. The CDR3 totals 15 residues. After removal of 3 bases from V and 4 bases from J, the junction contained 7 bases not matched to a gene.

This clone was detected once. The rearrangement links TRBV27 to TRBJ1-2; possibly TRBD1 for D (5 bases). CDR3 size: 15 residues. V lost 3 bases, J lost 8 bases, and 19 bases lay in between. CDR1 is MNHEY, CDR2 SMNVEV, per germline (reference sequence). The CDR3 DNA reads as TGTGCCAGCAGTTTTTCCCGAGGGCAGGGACGAGGCTACACCTTC. Its translation: CASSFSRGQGRGYTF.

This chain uses TRBV7-9 with TRBJ2-3; no clear D gene. The CDR3 is made up of 11 amino acids. Trimming removed 0 bases at V and 5 bases at J, with 0 bases between. Looked up from germline, CDR1 is SEHNR and CDR2 is FQNEAQ (reference sequence). CDR3 sequence: CASSLADTQYF. DNA for the CDR3: TGTGCCAGCAGCTTAGCAGATACGCAGTATTTT. Full variable domain (remainder filled in from reference TRBV7-9 and TRBJ2-3): DTGVSQNPRHKITKRGQNVTFRCDPISEHNRLYWYRQTLGQGPEFLTYFQNEAQLEKSRLLSDRFSAERPKGSFSTLEIQRTEQGDSAMYLCASSLADTQYFGPGTRLTVL.

The rearrangement links TRBV15 to TRBJ2-7; weak D call: TRBD1 (6 bases). The CDR3 contains 16 residues. Between the trimmed V and J ends, which lost 4 bases and 0 bases, there was a span of 16 bases. CDR1 is LNHNV and CDR2 is YYDKDF in the germline V gene (reference sequence). The CDR3 coding sequence is TGTGCCACCAGCACACGTAAAAGGGACATCTCCTACGAGCAGTACTTC. The encoded protein is CATSTRKRDISYEQYF.

This chain uses TRBV2 with TRBJ1-2, with TRBD1 matching over 8 bases. Germline V gives CDR1 SNHLY, CDR2 FYNNEI. The CDR3 extends over 12 amino acids. V trimming: 9 bases; J trimming: 4 bases; junction bases outside the gene matches: 4. In DNA, the CDR3 is TGTGCCAGTTGGACAGGGCTCTATGGCTACACCTTC. As protein: CASWTGLYGYTF.

Only a few counts were recorded for this clone. The chain's CDR3 is CASILRSYGYTF. CDR3 DNA sequence: TGTGCCAGCATTCTCAGAAGCTATGGCTACACCTTC. The chain combines TRBV2 with TRBJ1-2; no reliable D call. The CDR3 is 12 residues long. Germline V gives CDR1 SNHLY, CDR2 FYNNEI. The V gene lost 7 bases and the J gene lost 4 bases, with 10 bases spanning the gap. Filled out from reference TRBV2 and TRBJ1-2, the complete variable domain reads EPEVTQTPSHQVTQMGQEVILRCVPISNHLYFYWYRQILGQKVEFLVSFYNNEISEKSEIFDDQFSVERPDGSNFTLKIRSTKLEDSAMYFCASILRSYGYTFGSGTRLTVV.

The chain employs TRBV7-3 and TRBJ2-2, with D possibly matching TRBD2 (6 bases). Trimming cost V 1 base and J 0 bases, with 9 bases left between them. Germline V gene sequence: CDR1 SGHTA, CDR2 FQGTGA. The CDR3 runs to 16 residues. CDR3 loop: CASSLIGTANTGELFF. For the CDR3, the DNA is TGTGCCAGCAGCTTAATTGGGACTGCGAACACCGGGGAGCTGTTTTTT. Filled out from reference TRBV7-3 and TRBJ2-2, the complete variable domain reads GAGVSQTPSNKVTEKGKYVELRCDPISGHTALYWYRQSLGQGPEFLIYFQGTGAADDSGLPNDRFFAVRPEGSVSTLKIQRTERGDSAVYLCASSLIGTANTGELFFGEGSRLTVL.